Sequencing of this T cell receptor (beta chain) was carried out in a study of blood T cell repertoires in COVID-19. Germline V gives CDR1 KGHSH, CDR2 LQKENI. CDR3 length equals 15 residues. V lost 3 bases and J 4 bases, leaving 13 bases between the germline ends. Per the original methods: Amplification of reference gene primers was used by the study to estimate nucleated cell counts. Using immunoSEQ multiplex PCR, the repertoire was profiled, and TCRdb retains in-frame clones only, with some absent. The V and J calls and clone size come from that table; D and trimming were worked out from the DNA. The sample gives around 39,000 clones, roughly 88% of which show up once; more than 6.5% is in the top ten.

V and J are TRBV18 and TRBJ2-1, with D possibly TRBD2 on 5 matching bases. Material: peripheral blood. This clonotype was obtained from a man aged 60 to 75 with active COVID-19. Here the CDR3 reads CASSPPNGGYNEQFF. Here the CDR3 DNA reads TGTGCCAGCTCACCCCCCAACGGCGGGTACAATGAGCAGTTCTTC.